These 10 T cell receptor beta chains share one sample of origin, sequenced in a study of CD8 T cells in ankylosing spondylitis. MiXCR, applied by TCRdb to the 5' RACE reads, yields one record per CDR3 protein. The sample gives 200,000 to 300,000 distinct CDR3 sequences, more than 20% of which show up once; roughly 0.6% is in the top ten. The sequenced material came from blood, either unsorted or a sorted T cell fraction (not recorded which). The receptors here all came from a male donor with ankylosing spondylitis or in good health (not recorded which).

The chain has TRBV29-1 and TRBJ1-2; 7 bases agree with TRBD1. CDR1 SQVTM and CDR2 ANQGSEA come from the germline V gene. With 7 bases clipped from V and 12 bases from J, the junction kept 17 bases outside the gene matches. CDR3 length equals 13 residues. Here the CDR3 DNA reads TGCAGCGCCCTGGGCCCAGGGGGGGTACTGAACACCTTC. Amino acids: CSALGPGGVLNTF.

This chain connects TRBV20-1 to TRBJ2-7, with D possibly TRBD1 on 6 matching bases. The CDR3 sequence is 14 residues long. The germline gives CDR1 DFQATT, CDR2 SNEGSKA (reference sequence). The V gene lost 6 bases and the J gene lost 2 bases, with 17 bases spanning the gap. The CDR3 region has the DNA TGCAGTGCCTCTCCCAGGGGTGGTCCCTACGAGCAGTACTTC. It yields the protein CSASPRGGPYEQYF.

The V gene is TRBV7-6, the J gene TRBJ2-5, with D perhaps matching TRBD1 (7 bases). The CDR3 is made up of 14 amino acids. Trimming removed 5 bases at V and 5 bases at J, with 15 bases between. Germline V lookup: CDR1 SGHVS, CDR2 FNYEAQ. The CDR3 region is CASSITTGRETQYF. The CDR3 coding sequence is TGTGCCAGCAGCATTACGACAGGGAGGGAGACCCAGTACTTC. The variable domain in full, completed from reference TRBV7-6 and TRBJ2-5, reads GAGVSQSPRYKVTKRGQDVALRCDPISGHVSLYWYRQALGQGPEFLTYFNYEAQQDKSGLPNDRFSAERPEGSISTLTIQRTEQRDSAMYRCASSITTGRETQYFGPGTRLLVL.

This rearrangement joins TRBV10-3 to TRBJ2-2, with unresolved D. Germline CDR1 reads ENHRY; CDR2 reads SYGVKD. This CDR3 has 14 residues. Trimming pared 0 bases from V and 2 bases from J, leaving 4 bases between. CDR3 protein: CAISESLNTGELFF. In DNA form, the CDR3 reads TGTGCCATCAGTGAGTCGTTAAACACCGGGGAGCTGTTTTTT.

The table lists this clonotype with many counts. CDR3: CASSSRDRGLYGYTF. CDR3 nucleotide sequence: TGTGCCAGCAGTTCCCGGGACAGGGGTCTCTATGGCTACACCTTC. This sequence joins TRBV6-5 and TRBJ1-2; 10 bases are a match to TRBD1. V was clipped by 4 bases and J by 4 bases; unmatched bases: 6. This CDR3 contains 15 residues. The germline V gene encodes CDR1 MNHEY and CDR2 SVGAGI.

This clonotype was seen a handful of times. The rearrangement uses TRBV20-1 and TRBJ2-7; D might be TRBD1 (5 bases). This CDR3 comprises 12 residues. V was pared by 6 bases and J by 6 bases, with 15 bases between. The germline V gene has CDR1 DFQATT and CDR2 SNEGSKA (reference sequence). This chain's CDR3 is CSASSDRSEQYF. The CDR3 DNA sequence: TGCAGTGCCTCCTCCGACAGATCCGAGCAGTACTTC.

V is TRBV6-1 and J is TRBJ1-5; TRBD1 agrees at 8 bases. Germline V gene sequence: CDR1 MNHNS, CDR2 SASEGT. V lost 4 bases to trimming and J lost 1 base; unmatched junction nucleotides: 0. The CDR3 contains 14 residues. CDR3 DNA sequence: TGTGCCAGCAGTGGGACAGGGAGCAATCAGCCCCAGCATTTT. As protein: CASSGTGSNQPQHF.

The rearrangement links TRBV15 to TRBJ2-7; tentative D call: TRBD2 (6 bases). Deletions cut 0 bases from V and 3 bases from J, with 12 bases between. CDR3 length equals 15 residues. Looked up from germline, CDR1 is LNHNV and CDR2 is YYDKDF (reference sequence). CDR3 in amino acids: CATSRDLAQGYEQYF. DNA of the CDR3: TGTGCCACCAGCAGAGACCTAGCGCAAGGCTACGAGCAGTACTTC.

The gene calls are TRBV6-1 and TRBJ2-3; the match to TRBD2 covers 7 bases. The CDR3 runs to 14 residues. V lost 7 bases, J lost 7 bases, and 11 bases stayed unmatched. The germline V gene has CDR1 MNHNS and CDR2 SASEGT. DNA of the CDR3: TGTGCCAGCATCCCGGGGGAGGGTTTTAATACGCAGTATTTT. Residues: CASIPGEGFNTQYF.

This clonotype has ten or more counts. The genes are TRBV20-1 and TRBJ1-2; D is unresolved. Deletions cut 5 bases from V and 5 bases from J, with 6 bases between. The length of the CDR3 is 10 residues. Germline V lookup: CDR1 DFQATT, CDR2 SNEGSKA (reference sequence). As DNA, the CDR3 is TGCAGTGCTTCACTGTATGGCTACACCTTC. Residues: CSASLYGYTF.